This T cell receptor beta chain was identified during a study of human T cells and chemical hapten exposure. V was clipped by 1 base and J by 2 bases, with 7 bases between them. Germline CDR1 SGHVS, CDR2 FQNEAQ. The CDR3 is made up of 14 amino acids. What the library attached to individual cDNA molecules were unique molecular identifiers. One entry per CDR3 protein, called by TCRdb with MiXCR from the RACE reads. In the table there are under 90,000 distinct CDR3 sequences, under 10% of which are singletons. Time point denoted: healthy volunteer bleed at 6 weeks. Total RNA came from unfractionated whole blood.

The sequenced sample was whole blood. V gene TRBV7-8 combines with J gene TRBJ2-3; D call uncertain. The receptor was isolated from a male donor in good health. Some clones in this sample may be carry-over from other donors' samples. CDR3 protein: CASSLGLVTDTQYF. The CDR3 nucleotides are TGTGCCAGCAGCTTAGGACTTGTCACAGATACGCAGTATTTT. Drawing the rest from reference TRBV7-8 and TRBJ2-3, the complete variable domain is GAGVSQSPRYKVAKRGQDVALRCDPISGHVSLFWYQQALGQGPEFLTYFQNEAQLDKSGLPSDRFFAERPEGSVSTLKIQRTQQEDSAVYLCASSLGLVTDTQYFGPGTRLTVL.